This record covers a single T cell receptor (beta chain). The data belong to a study of shared clonotypes between healthy human individuals. Profiling relied on immunoSEQ multiplex PCR, and the TCRdb table lists in-frame clones only, not all of them. The profile shows fewer than 850,000 clones, about 78% of them singletons. Trimming cost V 4 bases and J 0 bases; bases outside gene matches: 7. The CDR3 contains 16 residues. The germline gives CDR1 SGDLS, CDR2 YYNGEE. The chain combines TRBV9 with TRBJ1-3; 7 bases fit TRBD1. The clonotype comes from a woman aged 30 to 39 in good health. Specimen: memory CD4+ T cells sorted from blood. Subset: CD45RA-negative fraction. The chain's CDR3 is CASSLPQGVSGNTIYF. In nucleotides, the CDR3 is TGTGCCAGCAGCTTACCGCAGGGGGTCTCTGGAAACACCATATATTTT.